A selection of T cell receptor beta chains follows, all from one sample in a study of control samples from healthy donors and cancer patients. Measured with immunoSEQ multiplex PCR; TCRdb has only the in-frame clones, and not every one. Of about 29,000 clones in the sample, around nine tenths are singletons; the top ten hold around 3.9%. Sequencing was carried out using formalin-fixed, paraffin-embedded tissue. The receptors were sampled from a female donor with melanoma. CDR3s include the opening cysteine and the closing phenylalanine or tryptophan. The D gene is left open where the match is weak. Clone sizes are given selectively: once, few, many, or a class where the clone is expanded.

TRBJ1-3 | TRBV5-4 | . | . | CASSFDPNSGNTIYF | TGTGCCAGCAGTTTTGACCCTAACTCTGGAAACACCATATATTTT
TRBJ1-1 | TRBV18 | once | . | CASSPRSRVGGEAFF | TGTGCCAGCTCACCACGGTCCAGGGTCGGGGGTGAAGCTTTCTTT
TRBJ2-2 | TRBV6-5 | . | TRBD1 | CASNLGTAEELFF | TGTGCCAGCAACCTAGGGACAGCCGAGGAGCTGTTTTTT
TRBJ2-7 | TRBV6-1 | . | . | CASSEGQDLGQYF | TGTGCCAGCAGTGAAGGGCAGGACCTTGGGCAGTACTTC
TRBJ2-3 | TRBV5-1 | . | . | CASSLAATSITDTQYF | TGCGCCAGCAGCTTGGCCGCGACTAGTATCACAGATACGCAGTATTTT
TRBJ2-7 | TRBV6-5 | . | . | CASRGDLITYEQYF | TGTGCCAGCAGGGGGGACCTAATCACCTACGAGCAGTACTTC
TRBJ2-2 | TRBV18 | . | . | CASSPDTGELFF | TGTGCCAGCTCACCAGACACCGGGGAGCTGTTTTTT
TRBJ1-2 | TRBV6-5 | . | TRBD1 | CASRGTGEFYGYTF | TGTGCCAGCAGGGGAACAGGGGAATTCTATGGCTACACCTTC
TRBJ2-7 | TRBV5-1 | . | . | CASSLAVTYEQYF | TGCGCCAGCAGCTTGGCAGTCACCTACGAGCAGTACTTC
TRBJ2-7 | TRBV11-2 | . | . | CASSLGRGAAYEQYF | TGTGCCAGCAGCTTAGGGAGGGGGGCAGCCTACGAGCAGTACTTC
TRBJ2-5 | TRBV15 | . | TRBD2 | CATSRGNSGRVYQETQYF | TGTGCCACCAGCAGAGGAAATAGCGGGAGGGTGTACCAAGAGACCCAGTACTTC
TRBJ2-7 | TRBV30 | . | TRBD2 | CAWVDAGWGGRHEQYF | TGTGCCTGGGTCGACGCCGGATGGGGAGGGCGGCACGAGCAGTACTTC
TRBJ2-2 | TRBV7-9 | . | TRBD1 | CASSLFGTGNTGELFF | TGTGCCAGCAGCTTATTCGGGACAGGGAACACCGGGGAGCTGTTTTTT
TRBJ1-1 | TRBV7-2 | . | . | CGTTEAFF | TGTGGGACAACTGAAGCTTTCTTT
TRBJ2-1 | TRBV19 | . | . | CASSAPGGVHEQFF | TGTGCCAGTAGTGCCCCCGGCGGTGTTCATGAGCAGTTCTTC
TRBJ2-1 | TRBV13 | . | . | CASSPAGLIYNEQFF | TGTGCCAGCAGCCCCGCGGGACTGATCTACAATGAGCAGTTCTTC
TRBJ1-5 | TRBV6-1 | . | . | CASSEGNQPQHF | TGTGCCAGCAGTGAAGGCAATCAGCCCCAGCATTTT
TRBJ2-7 | TRBV3-1/TRBV3-2 | . | . | CASSQGPYEQYF | TGTGCCAGCAGCCAAGGCCCCTACGAGCAGTACTTC
TRBJ1-1 | TRBV6-1 | . | . | CASSVVELHHNTEAFF | TGTGCCAGCAGTGTGGTTGAACTTCACCATAACACTGAAGCTTTCTTT
TRBJ1-1 | TRBV18 | . | . | CASSPPNREGTEAFF | TGTGCCAGCTCACCACCGAACAGGGAGGGCACTGAAGCTTTCTTT
TRBJ2-6 | TRBV6-2/TRBV6-3 | . | . | CASSAFSSGANVLTF | TGTGCCAGCAGTGCCTTCTCCTCTGGGGCCAACGTCCTGACTTTC
TRBJ2-1 | TRBV7-6 | . | TRBD2 | CASSWGGTYLYNEQFF | TGTGCCAGCAGCTGGGGGGGGACCTATTTATACAATGAGCAGTTCTTC
TRBJ1-1 | TRBV25-1 | . | TRBD1 | CASSVTGGITEAFF | TGTGCCAGCAGTGTGACAGGGGGCATTACTGAAGCTTTCTTT
TRBJ2-2 | TRBV5-1 | . | . | CASSLSTSNTGELFF | TGCGCCAGCAGCTTGTCGACCTCGAACACCGGGGAGCTGTTTTTT
TRBJ1-2 | TRBV5-1 | medium-sized | . | CASSLEQSGYTF | TGCGCCAGCAGCTTGGAACAGAGTGGCTACACCTTC
TRBJ1-1 | TRBV25-1 | . | . | CASSENSLNTEAFF | TGTGCCAGCAGTGAAAATTCGCTGAACACTGAAGCTTTCTTT
TRBJ1-5 | TRBV19 | . | . | CASSPNHSNQPQHF | TGTGCCAGTAGTCCGAACCATAGCAATCAGCCCCAGCATTTT
TRBJ2-3 | TRBV5-1 | . | . | CASSLDAGTLFSTDTQYF | TGCGCCAGCAGCTTGGATGCCGGGACTCTCTTTAGCACAGATACGCAGTATTTT
TRBJ2-4 | TRBV19 | . | TRBD2 | CASSTTGTTNKLAKNIQYF | TGTGCCAGTAGTACAACCGGGACTACGAACAAATTAGCCAAAAACATTCAGTACTTC
TRBJ2-5 | TRBV5-1 | . | . | CASSFVKARETQYF | TGCGCCAGCAGCTTCGTGAAGGCCCGAGAGACCCAGTACTTC
TRBJ1-6 | TRBV6-2/TRBV6-3 | . | TRBD1 | CASSARQGINSPLHF | TGTGCCAGCAGTGCCCGACAGGGGATCAATTCACCCCTCCACTTT
TRBJ1-4 | TRBV3-1/TRBV3-2 | . | . | CASSQARQSNIKKLFF | TGTGCCAGCAGCCAAGCTAGACAGTCCAATATTAAAAAACTGTTTTTT
TRBJ2-7 | TRBV3-1/TRBV3-2 | . | . | CASGGRREQYF | TGTGCCAGCGGTGGGAGGCGCGAGCAGTACTTC
TRBJ1-5 | TRBV5-6 | . | . | CASSNGLGHSNQPQHF | TGTGCCAGCAGTAATGGTCTCGGACATAGCAATCAGCCCCAGCATTTT
TRBJ2-3 | TRBV12-3/TRBV12-4 | . | . | CASSRRAADTQYF | TGTGCCAGCAGTCGGAGGGCCGCAGATACGCAGTATTTT
TRBJ2-1 | TRBV3-1/TRBV3-2 | . | TRBD2 | CASSQGTSEYNEQFF | TGTGCCAGCAGCCAGGGGACTAGCGAGTACAATGAGCAGTTCTTC